This TCR beta chain was recorded in a study of blood T cell repertoires in COVID-19. Study details: PBMCs, B-cell-depleted T cells, or T cells provided the cDNA or gDNA that made up the material.

Participants, about 18 to 90 years old, spanned about two dozen US areas. Participants' reported clinical history set cohort assignment. Recovered Cohort 3 donors showed two negative PCRs, clearance, or symptom resolution. Repertoires were generated with immunoSEQ multiplex PCR, while TCRdb's copy carries only in-frame clones and drops some. The repertoire consists of about 300,000 clones, with just over 85% occurring once and the leading ten covering over 3.5%. The CDR3 runs 18 residues. Germline CDR1 SGHDT, CDR2 YYEEEE. Trimming removed 2 bases from V and 4 bases from J; junction bases left unmatched: 12.

The sample was PBMCs or T cells enriched from blood (not recorded which). The sequence came from a man aged 25 to 40 who had recovered from COVID-19. The chain links TRBV5-6 to TRBJ2-1, with 10 bases matching TRBD2. CDR3 loop: CASSFSGRTIGRYNEQFF. The CDR3 coding sequence is TGTGCCAGCAGCTTTAGCGGGAGGACGATCGGGCGGTACAATGAGCAGTTCTTC.